Shown below are 13 T cell receptor beta chains from a single sample sequenced in a study of post-analysis software for immune sequencing data. No cognate antigen is known for these TCRs. Findings and limits, study-wide: Controls had lower frequencies than patients of four or five TRBV segments, which included TRBV5-6, TRBV5-1 and TRBV20-1.

Researchers reported that TCR beta cDNA libraries carried unique molecular identifiers. MiXCR, run by TCRdb on the PCR reads, gives a single entry per CDR3 protein. The sample lists almost 700,000 distinct CDR3 sequences, roughly three fifths occurring once. The sequenced sample was blood. Every receptor here comes from a girl aged 2 to 10 with multiple sclerosis.

This chain joins TRBV20-1 and TRBJ2-3; 7 bases are shared with TRBD1. Germline values: CDR1 DFQATT, CDR2 SNEGSKA (reference sequence). The CDR3 totals 14 residues. The J segment lost 5 bases and the V segment lost 3 bases, leaving 8 bases of the junction unmatched. DNA of the CDR3: TGCAGTGCTAGGATAGGGGGCCCGGGAGATACGCAGTATTTT. Its protein product is CSARIGGPGDTQYF.

This sequence joins TRBV27 and TRBJ2-3; D remains unclear. V was trimmed by 6 bases and J by 4 bases, leaving 11 bases between them. CDR1 and CDR2 (germline): MNHEY, SMNVEV (reference sequence). The CDR3 has 13 residues. Here the CDR3 reads CASRPLEADTQYF. CDR3 nucleotides: TGTGCCAGCAGGCCCCTCGAGGCAGATACGCAGTATTTT.

This clonotype has only a few counts. The chain recombines TRBV7-2 with TRBJ2-3; no reliable D call. The V end was cut by 5 bases, the J end by 4 bases, with 13 bases between. This CDR3 is 14 amino acids long. The germline gives CDR1 SGHTA, CDR2 FQGNSA. This CDR3 reads CASSGDPQADTQYF. DNA for the CDR3: TGTGCCAGCAGCGGTGACCCGCAGGCAGATACGCAGTATTTT.

The chain joins TRBV29-1 to TRBJ2-7; no firm D call. V lost 4 bases and J lost 2, with 6 bases in between. This CDR3 contains 11 residues. CDR1 is SQVTM and CDR2 is ANQGSEA in the germline V gene. For the CDR3, the DNA is TGCAGCGTTGCGGGCACCTACGAGCAGTACTTC. This gives the protein CSVAGTYEQYF.

This sequence joins TRBV6-5 and TRBJ1-1, with D possibly TRBD1 on 5 matching bases. The CDR3 is 14 amino acids. The germline gives CDR1 MNHEY, CDR2 SVGAGI. Trimming removed 6 bases at V and 4 bases at J, with 15 bases between. CDR3 region: CASSNRDWGTEAFF. The CDR3 DNA follows: TGTGCCAGCAGCAACCGGGACTGGGGCACTGAAGCTTTCTTT.

The CDR3 sequence: CASSLVPREGSSYNEQFF. DNA of the CDR3: TGCGCCAGCAGCTTGGTCCCCCGGGAGGGGAGCTCCTACAATGAGCAGTTCTTC. The genes are TRBV5-1 and TRBJ2-1; TRBD2 aligns across 8 bases. The CDR3 is 18 amino acids. The trim removed 0 bases at V and 0 bases at J, leaving 8 bases unmatched. Germline V lookup: CDR1 SGHRS, CDR2 YFSETQ.

J is TRBJ1-2 and V is TRBV20-1, with D unclear. Germline CDR1 reads DFQATT; CDR2 reads SNEGSKA (reference sequence). The CDR3 covers 16 residues. V was trimmed by 5 bases and J by 4 bases, leaving 23 bases between them. In nucleotides, the CDR3 is TGCAGTGCTGAAAAATACGACAACGGGCTATTCTATGGCTACACCTTC. It encodes CSAEKYDNGLFYGYTF.

V usage is TRBV2 and J usage is TRBJ2-4; maybe TRBD1 (5 bases). The V end lost 4 bases, the J end lost 13 bases, and 14 bases lay between the germline ends. The germline V gene has CDR1 SNHLY and CDR2 FYNNEI. This CDR3 comprises 12 residues. CDR3 nucleotide sequence: TGTGCCAGCAGTGCGGCAGGGTTAGAGCAGTACTTC. Translation: CASSAAGLEQYF. The full variable domain, in which reference TRBV2 and TRBJ2-4 provide the parts outside the CDR3, is EPEVTQTPSHQVTQMGQEVILRCVPISNHLYFYWYRQILGQKVEFLVSFYNNEISEKSEIFDDQFSVERPDGSNFTLKIRSTKLEDSAMYFCASSAAGLEQYFGAGTRLSVL.

The CDR3 bases are TGTGCCAGCAGCCCGGCGGCGTGGCAGCCCAACTATGGCTACACCTTC. Translated, it gives CASSPAAWQPNYGYTF. This chain connects TRBV7-8 to TRBJ1-2, with D uncertain. Trimming took off 5 bases at V and 2 bases at J, with 18 bases between the two ends. The CDR3 totals 16 residues. Per germline, CDR1 SGHVS and CDR2 FQNEAQ.

V is TRBV2 and J is TRBJ2-1; 9 bases are shared with TRBD2. Germline CDR1 reads SNHLY; CDR2 reads FYNNEI. CDR3 length: 15 residues. Trimming cost V 2 bases and J 9 bases; bases outside gene matches: 8. CDR3 in amino acids: CASSEPQAGGGEQFF. The DNA for the CDR3 is TGTGCCAGCAGTGAACCCCAAGCGGGGGGAGGTGAGCAGTTCTTC.

This chain links TRBV10-1 with TRBJ2-3; 8 bases match TRBD2. Germline trimming cut 6 bases from V and 1 base from J; bases unmatched to any gene: 15. Germline loops: CDR1 WNHNN, CDR2 SYGVQD (reference sequence). The CDR3 length is 18 residues. The CDR3 bases are TGCGCCAGCAGCCCCCAGGGAGGCGGGGGGCCCGGCACAGATACGCAGTATTTT. Translation gives CASSPQGGGGPGTDTQYF.

This chain joins TRBV9 and TRBJ2-7; 7 bases map to TRBD2. The end of the DNA aligns better with TRBJ2-5, so the J call may be wrong. The CDR3 has 13 residues. The germline CDR1 and CDR2 sequences are SGDLS and YYNGEE. CDR3 bases: TGTGCCAGCAATCCTAGCGGACAAGAGACCCAGTACTTC. Encoded protein: CASNPSGQETQYF.

The chain joins TRBV24-1 to TRBJ2-3; D is uncertain. Per the germline V gene, CDR1 is KGHDR and CDR2 is SFDVKD. This CDR3 is 15 amino acids long. Trimming took 6 bases from V and 2 from J, leaving 14 bases between them. CDR3 sequence reads: CATSKGVANTDTQYF. The CDR3, as DNA: TGTGCCACCAGTAAAGGAGTCGCTAACACAGATACGCAGTATTTT.